This T cell receptor (beta chain) was found in a study of cytomegalovirus exposure and HLA in healthy donors. The length of the CDR3 is 13 residues. Trimming removed 7 bases from V and 5 bases from J, with 11 bases in between. From germline, CDR1 is MGHDK and CDR2 SYGVNS. The PCR made use of 60 Vbeta and 13 Jbeta primers. The data were produced by immunoSEQ multiplex PCR, yet TCRdb's version contains in-frame clones alone and is incomplete. The sample shows about 190,000 clones, more than 9.5% of them seen only once. On this clone: No antigen is known for it.

Study-level results: A later analysis linked a missense DCLRE1C variant to TCR beta V- and J-gene trimming. Testing in vitro showed a few CMV-associated chains specific for CMV antigens. TRBV6-2, TRBV6-3 and some other V segments were unresolvable in 87-base-pair reads.

The source is a man aged 50 to 60 in good health and CMV-seropositive. Material: PBMCs. The chain uses TRBV25-1 and TRBJ2-2; possible D gene TRBD2, 5 bases. The CDR3 coding sequence is TGTGCCAGCAACCCTCGGGGAACCGGGGAGCTGTTTTTT. Amino acids: CASNPRGTGELFF.